The clone carrying this T cell receptor (beta chain) was picked up a small number of times. The CDR3 covers 10 residues. With 6 bases removed from V and 11 bases from J, the gap between germline ends came to 11 bases. Germline V gene data show CDR1 as DFQATT and CDR2 as SNEGSKA (reference sequence). TCRdb's copy holds only in-frame clones and misses some; the assay was immunoSEQ multiplex PCR. This sample yields fewer than 400,000 clones, of which around 74% are seen a single time; 9% to 12% belongs to the top ten. The sample comes from a study of shared clonotypes between healthy human individuals. The specimen was memory CD4+ T cells sorted from blood. The subset is: CD45RA-negative fraction. The source is a man between 25 and 39 years old in good health. This chain links TRBV20-1 with TRBJ2-1; D might be TRBD1 (6 bases). The CDR3, as DNA: TGCAGTGCCACAGGGTCTCAGCAGTTCTTC. Protein product: CSATGSQQFF.